The 23 T cell receptor beta chains below come from one sample, sequenced in a study of T cells in Graves' hyperthyroidism and ophthalmopathy (dated by TCRdb to 2018 to 2020). Libraries were made using multiplex PCR. The sequencer listed for this sample is Illumina HiSeq 2000. The TCR beta CDR3 regions were amplified from the RNA transcripts. For the first round of RT-PCR on the TCR CDR3, the HTBI primer set was used together with the Qiagen OneStep RT-PCR kit. Starting from the raw public reads, TCRdb applied fastp trimming at Q25, assembled clones with MiXCR and retained in-frame beta chains. All rows with the same CDR3 protein become a single entry with the most common DNA and genes. This sample has a few hundred thousand distinct CDR3 sequences in its table, and around 14% of those were observed once. The ten largest clonotypes hold roughly 6.6% of the sample. Sample: blood. These receptors were obtained from a woman aged 25 to 45 with Graves' hyperthyroidism.

The rearrangement uses TRBV28 and TRBJ1-5, with 10 bases fitting TRBD1. There are 20 residues in the CDR3. Germline V gene lookup returns CDR1 MDHEN and CDR2 SYDVKM. Germline trimming cut 5 bases from V and 8 bases from J; bases unmatched to any gene: 24. The CDR3 DNA reads as TGTGCCAGCAGTCAAATGGGGACAGGGGTTGGTCGGGGCGCGGCGAAGCCCCAGCATTTT. This encodes CASSQMGTGVGRGAAKPQHF.

Ten or more counts support this clonotype. The V and J genes are TRBV7-3 and TRBJ2-2, with 10 bases lining up with TRBD2. Per germline, CDR1 SGHTA and CDR2 FQGTGA. The CDR3 length is 15 residues. V gave up 5 bases and J gave up 8 bases; unmatched junction bases: 8. The CDR3 sequence: CASSRVASGRGELFF. DNA of the CDR3: TGTGCCAGCAGCCGTGTCGCTAGCGGGAGAGGGGAGCTGTTTTTT.

In this sample, this clonotype turned up a few times. This chain joins TRBV6-2 or TRBV6-3 and TRBJ2-2, with D unresolved. Germline V gives CDR1 MNHEY, CDR2 SVGEGT. Trimming shortened V by 4 bases and J by 1 base, and 7 bases separated the two germline ends. The CDR3 is 14 amino acids. CDR3 nucleotide sequence: TGTGCCAGCAGTTGGACGGTGAACACCGGGGAGCTGTTTTTT. Encoded protein: CASSWTVNTGELFF.

The chain employs TRBV15 and TRBJ1-6, with D hard to call. Germline CDR1 reads LNHNV; CDR2 reads YYDKDF (reference sequence). This CDR3 comprises 15 residues. V lost 0 bases, J lost 12 bases, and 15 bases lay in between. The CDR3 DNA follows: TGTGCCACCAGCAGAGATGGCCCTGGAGGTAGACCCCTCCACTTT. Translating gives CATSRDGPGGRPLHF.

This clonotype has ten or more counts. This chain uses TRBV7-3 with TRBJ2-3, with 8 bases identical to TRBD2. Trimming at V came to 5 bases and at J to 1 base, leaving 11 bases not matched to a gene. Germline values: CDR1 SGHTA, CDR2 FQGTGA. This CDR3 region has 17 residues. Here the CDR3 DNA reads TGTGCCAGCAGCCCTCGGTCACGGGGGGGGCGCACAGATACGCAGTATTTT. Translating gives CASSPRSRGGRTDTQYF.

A note on this clonotype: A much larger clonotype is one base distant, so this may be a read error. V and J are TRBV6-1 and TRBJ1-1, with TRBD1 identical over 7 bases. Germline CDR1 and CDR2: MNHNS and SASEGT. This CDR3 is 16 amino acids long. The V segment lost 6 bases and the J segment 1 base; nucleotides outside the gene matches: 11. The CDR3 sequence is CASSSSTGVTNTEAFF. The CDR3 bases are TGTGCCAGCAGCTCAAGTACAGGGGTCACGAACACTGAAGCTTTCTTT.

This rearrangement joins TRBV2 to TRBJ2-7, with D perhaps matching TRBD2 (6 bases). The CDR3 consists of 13 residues. V gave up 6 bases and J gave up 6 bases, with 15 bases separating them. Germline CDR1 reads SNHLY; CDR2 reads FYNNEI. The CDR3 coding sequence is TGTGCCAGCAGAGGGACTGGCCAGAGCGAGCAGTACTTC. Translating gives CASRGTGQSEQYF.

This clonotype turned up a few times. A much larger clonotype is one base distant, so this may be a read error. The gene calls are TRBV6-1 and TRBJ1-5; D remains ambiguous. The CDR3 runs 12 residues. Trimming took 4 bases from V and 3 from J, leaving 4 bases between them. Germline V lookup: CDR1 MNHNS, CDR2 SASEGT. This chain's CDR3 is CASSGVNQPQHF. CDR3 sequence (DNA): TGTGCCAGCAGTGGCGTCAATCAGCCCCAGCATTTT.

This clonotype was recorded at least ten times. The chain uses TRBV12-3 or TRBV12-4 and TRBJ1-1; possible D gene TRBD1, 6 bases. V lost 1 base to trimming and J lost 1 base, with 10 bases between them. The CDR3 contains 15 residues. The CDR3 DNA is TGTGCCAGCAGTTTAGGTCAAGGGGGGAACACTGAAGCTTTCTTT. This translates into CASSLGQGGNTEAFF.

This clonotype was seen repeatedly, ten times or more. V usage is TRBV2 and J usage is TRBJ2-7, with D possibly TRBD2 on 6 matching bases. The CDR3 has 12 residues. The V gene's germline CDR1 is SNHLY and CDR2 FYNNEI. The V gene lost 7 bases and the J gene lost 6 bases, with 13 bases spanning the gap. CDR3 residues: CASTGTSGEQYF. CDR3 coding DNA: TGTGCCAGCACTGGGACTTCAGGCGAGCAGTACTTC.

This clonotype was seen a handful of times. The V and J genes are TRBV4-2 and TRBJ2-2; 13 bases line up with TRBD2. The germline V gene has CDR1 LGHNA and CDR2 YNFKEQ. The CDR3 totals 16 residues. Trimming cost V 3 bases and J 8 bases; bases outside gene matches: 6. The CDR3 nucleotides read TGTGCCAGCAGCCACCTGGGACTAGCGGGACCTGGGGAGCTGTTTTTT. It codes for CASSHLGLAGPGELFF.

This clonotype was seen repeatedly, ten times or more. The genes are TRBV20-1 and TRBJ1-5; D unresolved. The CDR3 spans 17 residues. V was shortened by 6 bases and J by 0 bases, with 21 bases between the two germline ends. Germline V gene lookup returns CDR1 DFQATT and CDR2 SNEGSKA (reference sequence). CDR3 residues: CSATDAAKIDSNQPQHF. CDR3 DNA sequence: TGCAGTGCCACCGACGCGGCCAAGATCGATAGCAATCAGCCCCAGCATTTT.

Note on this clonotype: Possible read error: a much larger clone is one base away. The chain combines TRBV2 with TRBJ2-7; D gene unclear. Germline CDR1 SNHLY, CDR2 FYNNEI. The CDR3 has 13 residues. The germline V and J ends were trimmed by 3 bases and 7 bases, with 13 bases remaining between them. The CDR3 nucleotides are TGTGCCAGCAGTGACGACGGCGACGGGGAGCAGTACTTC. It codes for CASSDDGDGEQYF.

This chain links TRBV5-1 with TRBJ1-3; D might be TRBD1 (5 bases). V gave up 1 base and J gave up 4 bases, with 9 bases separating them. CDR3 size: 14 residues. The germline V gene has CDR1 SGHRS and CDR2 YFSETQ. Here the CDR3 reads CASSLWGDGNTIYF. The CDR3 DNA is TGCGCCAGCAGCTTGTGGGGGGACGGAAACACCATATATTTT.

This clonotype occurred many times. The chain is built from TRBV9 and TRBJ2-1; D is perhaps TRBD1 or TRBD2 (5 bases each). Trimming took off 0 bases at V and 10 bases at J, with 11 bases between the two ends. Germline V gives CDR1 SGDLS, CDR2 YYNGEE. The CDR3 totals 13 residues. CDR3 amino acids: CASSVGVGGEQFF. The CDR3 DNA reads as TGTGCCAGCAGCGTAGGAGTTGGGGGAGAGCAGTTCTTC.

In this sample, this clonotype turned up many times. The gene calls are TRBV27 and TRBJ2-7; 7 nucleotides line up with TRBD2. Germline V gives CDR1 MNHEY, CDR2 SMNVEV (reference sequence). The CDR3 sequence is 14 residues long. Trimming at V came to 3 bases and at J to 7 bases, leaving 9 bases not matched to a gene. CDR3 DNA: TGTGCCAGCAGTTTTGCGGGAGCCCCCGGAGAGCAGTACTTC. It is translated as CASSFAGAPGEQYF.

This clonotype has a count of ten or more. J is TRBJ1-6 and V is TRBV3-1; a possible D gene is TRBD1 (6 bases). This CDR3 comprises 13 residues. CDR1 and CDR2 from the germline V gene are LGHDT and YNNKEL (reference sequence). V was trimmed by 5 bases and J by 8 bases, leaving 10 bases between them. The CDR3 spells CASSSRQDSPLHF. The CDR3 region has the DNA TGTGCCAGCAGCTCCCGACAGGATTCACCCCTCCACTTT.

This chain links TRBV19 with TRBJ2-4; D possibly corresponds to TRBD1 (6 bases). V lost 11 bases and J 8 bases, leaving 19 bases between the germline ends. Germline-derived CDR1 and CDR2 are LNHDA and SQIVND (reference sequence). CDR3 size: 13 residues. The CDR3 protein is CASREGGSHIQYF. CDR3 nucleotide sequence: TGTGCCTCCCGAGAAGGGGGATCGCACATTCAGTACTTC.

This clonotype was detected ten times or more. The gene calls are TRBV30 and TRBJ2-1; D is perhaps TRBD1 (5 bases). The germline V gene has CDR1 GTSNPN and CDR2 SVGIG (reference sequence). This CDR3 has 14 amino acids. V lost 0 bases and J 6 bases, leaving 12 bases between the germline ends. CDR3 loop: CAWSVQIRANEQFF. CDR3 in DNA: TGTGCCTGGAGTGTACAGATCAGGGCCAATGAGCAGTTCTTC.

Only a few counts were recorded for this clonotype. The rearrangement joins TRBV4-1 to TRBJ1-6; D is unresolved. This CDR3 has 16 amino acids. Germline-derived CDR1 and CDR2 are MGHRA and YSYEKL. The V end was cut by 1 base, the J end by 0 bases, with 7 bases between. The CDR3 coding sequence is TGCGCCAGCAGCCAAGGCCCGAGCTCCTATAATTCACCCCTCCACTTT. Encoded protein: CASSQGPSSYNSPLHF.

This clonotype was found many times. The chain employs TRBV13 and TRBJ2-7; the D is unclear. The V end lost 3 bases, the J end lost 4 bases, and 10 bases lay between the germline ends. Germline V gene sequence: CDR1 PRHDT, CDR2 FYEKMQ (reference sequence). The CDR3 runs 13 residues. The CDR3 nucleotides read TGTGCCAGCAGCTTTGGATATACATACGAGCAGTACTTC. It is translated as CASSFGYTYEQYF.

This clonotype occurred many times. The J gene is TRBJ2-7, the V gene TRBV7-2, with 13 nucleotides matching TRBD2. With V trimmed by 3 bases and J by 3 bases, 2 bases remained unmatched. Germline loops: CDR1 SGHTA, CDR2 FQGNSA. CDR3 length: 15 amino acids. DNA of the CDR3: TGTGCCAGCAGCTTCACTAGCGGGAGGGTCTACGAGCAGTACTTC. Translating gives CASSFTSGRVYEQYF. Looking up the rest from reference TRBV7-2 and TRBJ2-7 gives the full variable domain: GAGVSQSPSNKVTEKGKDVELRCDPISGHTALYWYRQSLGQGLEFLIYFQGNSAPDKSGLPSDRFSAERTGGSVSTLTIQRTQQEDSAVYLCASSFTSGRVYEQYFGPGTRLTVT.

In this sample, this clonotype turned up many times. This chain uses TRBV13 with TRBJ1-1; possibly TRBD1 for D (5 bases). V lost 8 bases and J 8 bases, leaving 15 bases between the germline ends. Germline CDR1 PRHDT, CDR2 FYEKMQ (reference sequence). The CDR3 covers 12 residues. CDR3 protein: CASATVGGEAFF. CDR3 bases: TGTGCCAGCGCGACAGTCGGGGGGGAAGCTTTCTTT.